This TCR beta chain was captured in a study of T cells in Graves' hyperthyroidism and ophthalmopathy. General study findings and limits: Prediction of ophthalmopathy progression came a median roughly 7.1 months pre-onset.

Patients aged 18 to 65 had newly diagnosed hyperthyroidism lasting under 2 months. A remark on this clonotype: No antigen is known for it.

The germline CDR1 and CDR2 sequences are SGHNT and YYREEE (reference sequence). V lost 0 bases, J lost 5 bases, and 9 bases stayed unmatched. The CDR3 loop spans 17 amino acids. Using RNA transcripts as the source, TCR beta CDR3 regions were amplified. First-round RT-PCR targeting the TCR CDR3 was performed with the HTBI primer set. TCRdb re-derived calls from the multiplex PCR reads in MiXCR, one entry per CDR3 protein. The sample consists of 700,000 to 850,000 distinct CDR3 sequences, 30% to 40% of them appearing once. The sequenced sample was blood. The V gene is TRBV5-4, the J gene TRBJ2-5, with 11 bases fitting TRBD2. This sequence was found in a woman between 40 and 50 years old with Graves' hyperthyroidism. CDR3 bases: TGTGCCAGCAGCTTGGGAGGACCGGGACTAGCGGCGGAGACCCAGTACTTC. As protein: CASSLGGPGLAAETQYF. The variable domain in full, with the rest retrieved from reference TRBV5-4 and TRBJ2-5, is ETGVTQSPTHLIKTRGQQVTLRCSSQSGHNTVSWYQQALGQGPQFIFQYYREEENGRGNFPPRFSGLQFPNYSSELNVNALELDDSALYLCASSLGGPGLAAETQYFGPGTRLLVL.